The next 18 T cell receptor beta chains were all read from a single sample in a study of blood T cell repertoires in COVID-19 (dated by TCRdb to 2020 to 2021). The library was made by the immunoSEQ multiplex PCR assay. TCRdb took over this immuneACCESS table, retaining in-frame rearrangements with V and J assigned. Such tables are incomplete; in checked studies, under half of the missing clones stem from an unresolved V gene, and the remainder is unexplained. Present in this sample are about 320,000 clones, roughly 90% of which were seen just once. The ten largest clonotypes hold approximately 2.5% of the sample. Sequences were obtained from PBMCs or T cells enriched from blood (not recorded which). These receptors all stem from a man aged 60 to 69 who had recovered from COVID-19.

The chain carries TRBV18 and TRBJ1-1; D gene ambiguous. CDR1 and CDR2 (germline): KGHSH, LQKENI. CDR3 length: 13 residues. Trimming removed 3 bases at V and 6 bases at J, with 11 bases between. The CDR3 DNA sequence: TGTGCCAGCTCACCCTCTCTGGAGGCTGAAGCTTTCTTT. Amino acids: CASSPSLEAEAFF.

The chain employs TRBV14 and TRBJ1-5, with D hard to call. This CDR3 contains 13 residues. V dropped 0 bases and J dropped 6 bases, with 6 bases sitting between them. Germline-derived CDR1 and CDR2 are SGHDN and FVKESK. As DNA, the CDR3 is TGTGCCAGCAGCCAAGATGAGGGTCAGCCCCAGCATTTT. Residues: CASSQDEGQPQHF.

The chain couples TRBV5-1 to TRBJ1-2; tentatively, D is TRBD1 (6 bases). In germline, CDR1 is SGHRS, CDR2 YFSETQ. V lost 4 bases and J 4 bases, leaving 14 bases between the germline ends. The CDR3 sequence is 14 residues long. DNA for the CDR3: TGCGCCAGCAGCCCGGATACAGGGCTCTATGGCTACACCTTC. It specifies CASSPDTGLYGYTF.

The rearrangement joins TRBV4-3 to TRBJ2-7, with 7 bases matching TRBD2. CDR1 and CDR2 (germline): LGHNA, YSLEER. V lost 4 bases, J lost 0 bases, and 6 bases stayed unmatched. The CDR3 is made up of 15 amino acids. CDR3 nucleotide sequence: TGCGCCAGCAGCCTATACCGGGACTACTCCTACGAGCAGTACTTC. Encoded protein: CASSLYRDYSYEQYF.

The chain links TRBV6-5 to TRBJ2-1; D perhaps matches TRBD2 (5 bases). V was pared by 6 bases and J by 9 bases, with 15 bases between. The CDR3 runs to 13 residues. Germline V gene sequence: CDR1 MNHEY, CDR2 SVGAGI. The CDR3 loop reads CASRWSSPLEQFF. The CDR3 DNA reads TGTGCCAGCAGGTGGTCTAGCCCTCTTGAGCAGTTCTTC.

In its sample, this clone was seen once. This chain uses TRBV7-9 with TRBJ2-1; 7 bases agree with TRBD1. Germline CDR1 and CDR2: SEHNR and FQNEAQ (reference sequence). The J segment lost 4 bases and the V segment lost 5 bases, leaving 8 bases of the junction unmatched. The CDR3 is made up of 15 amino acids. CDR3 DNA: TGTGCCAGCAGCCACTGGGACAGCCTATACAATGAGCAGTTCTTC. Translating it yields CASSHWDSLYNEQFF.

The rearrangement joins TRBV7-9 to TRBJ1-4, with 8 bases identical to TRBD1. V trimming: 0 bases; J trimming: 14 bases; junction bases outside the gene matches: 5. Germline assignment: CDR1 SEHNR and CDR2 FQNEAQ (reference sequence). This CDR3 is 13 amino acids long. CDR3 residues: CASSLAGQGVLFF. CDR3 in DNA: TGTGCCAGCAGCTTAGCCGGACAGGGTGTCCTGTTTTTT.

V usage is TRBV5-6 and J usage is TRBJ1-2; 8 bases agree with TRBD1. V was clipped by 0 bases and J by 2 bases; unmatched bases: 6. CDR3 length: 16 residues. From germline, CDR1 is SGHDT and CDR2 YYEEEE. The CDR3 protein is CASSLGFGQGNYGYTF. CDR3 nucleotides: TGTGCCAGCAGCTTGGGGTTTGGACAGGGAAACTATGGCTACACCTTC. Supplemented by reference TRBV5-6 and TRBJ1-2, the full variable domain reads DAGVTQSPTHLIKTRGQQVTLRCSPKSGHDTVSWYQQALGQGPQFIFQYYEEEERQRGNFPDRFSGHQFPNYSSELNVNALLLGDSALYLCASSLGFGQGNYGYTFGSGTRLTVV.

The rearrangement joins TRBV30 to TRBJ1-6, with D perhaps TRBD1 (5 bases). Germline V gene sequence: CDR1 GTSNPN, CDR2 SVGIG (reference sequence). V was cut by 0 bases and J by 9 bases, with 12 bases left in between. The CDR3 extends over 14 amino acids. The CDR3 region has the DNA TGTGCCTGGAGTGTTATAGACGGGGGTTCACCCCTCCACTTT. Translating gives CAWSVIDGGSPLHF.

The chain links TRBV6-6 to TRBJ1-1, with 7 bases lining up with TRBD1. CDR3 length: 13 residues. Trimming took 6 bases from V and 4 from J; bases not matched to a gene: 5. Per germline, CDR1 MNHNY and CDR2 SVGAGI (reference sequence). CDR3 DNA: TGTGCCAGCAGCCGCACAGGGGTCACTGAAGCTTTCTTT. This sequence encodes CASSRTGVTEAFF.

The chain is built from TRBV27 and TRBJ2-3; D remains ambiguous. Trimming removed 5 bases from V and 1 base from J, with 16 bases in between. This CDR3 is 16 amino acids long. CDR1 and CDR2 (germline): MNHEY, SMNVEV (reference sequence). The CDR3 here is CASSPKREPGTDTQYF. DNA for the CDR3: TGTGCCAGCAGTCCGAAGCGTGAGCCAGGCACAGATACGCAGTATTTT.

The chain is built from TRBV6-5 and TRBJ2-7; D not resolved. Germline CDR1 MNHEY, CDR2 SVGAGI. This CDR3 spans 14 amino acids. The V end lost 2 bases, the J end lost 3 bases, and 11 bases lay between the germline ends. The CDR3 DNA reads TGTGCCAGCAGTTACGTCGGTAGCAACTACGAGCAGTACTTC. This gives the protein CASSYVGSNYEQYF.

This chain links TRBV3-1 (or the pseudogene TRBV3-2) with TRBJ2-1; TRBD2 matches at 7 bases. The junction had 8 bases not matched to a gene; V was cut back by 4 bases and J by 8 bases. The CDR3 extends over 14 amino acids. The germline gives CDR1 LGHDT, CDR2 YNNKEL (reference sequence). CDR3 sequence reads: CASSRSGGIDEQFF. CDR3 in DNA: TGTGCCAGCAGCCGGTCGGGAGGAATCGATGAGCAGTTCTTC.

DNA of the CDR3: TGCAGCGCGACTAGCGGCACCGGGGAGCTGTTTTTT. Translated: CSATSGTGELFF. The chain combines TRBV29-1 with TRBJ2-2, with 9 bases identical to TRBD2. This CDR3 is 12 amino acids long. Trimming removed 7 bases from V and 4 bases from J; junction bases left unmatched: 1. Germline lookup yields CDR1 SQVTM and CDR2 ANQGSEA.

This chain joins TRBV7-3 and TRBJ2-3, with D perhaps matching TRBD2 (6 bases). Trimming stripped 5 bases from V and 6 bases from J, with 24 bases between. The CDR3 contains 17 residues. Germline assignment: CDR1 SGHTA and CDR2 FQGTGA. The CDR3 nucleotides read TGTGCCAGCAGCGACCGCCTCGGGGCGGGGTCGACTGATACGCAGTATTTT. It codes for CASSDRLGAGSTDTQYF. The full variable domain, rest sourced from reference TRBV7-3 and TRBJ2-3, is GAGVSQTPSNKVTEKGKYVELRCDPISGHTALYWYRQSLGQGPEFLIYFQGTGAADDSGLPNDRFFAVRPEGSVSTLKIQRTERGDSAVYLCASSDRLGAGSTDTQYFGPGTRLTVL.

This CDR3 reads CASSASGAGNTQYF. CDR3 coding DNA: TGTGCCAGCAGTGCTAGCGGGGCCGGGAATACGCAGTATTTT. This chain uses TRBV6-4 with TRBJ2-3, with 9 nucleotides matching TRBD2. The junction had 6 bases not matched to a gene; V was cut back by 4 bases and J by 7 bases. Looked up from germline, CDR1 is MRHNA and CDR2 is SNTAGT. The CDR3 is made up of 14 amino acids.

This clone was found a few times. The chain combines TRBV7-9 with TRBJ2-1, with a weak D call TRBD1 (5 bases). Looked up from germline, CDR1 is SEHNR and CDR2 is FQNEAQ (reference sequence). Trimming took 3 bases from V and 2 from J, leaving 8 bases between them. The CDR3 has 14 residues. CDR3 sequence: CASSFDRTYNEQFF. CDR3 nucleotides: TGTGCCAGCAGCTTTGACAGAACCTACAATGAGCAGTTCTTC.

This rearrangement joins TRBV6-1 to TRBJ1-4, with 10 bases aligning to TRBD1. The germline V gene has CDR1 MNHNS and CDR2 SASEGT. V dropped 1 base and J dropped 8; count of bases not matched to a gene: 1. This CDR3 region has 14 residues. The CDR3 region has the DNA TGTGCCAGCAGTGAAGTGGGACAGGGGGAAAAACTGTTTTTT. Translated: CASSEVGQGEKLFF.